This TCR beta chain was retrieved from a study of T cell responses to AZD1222 COVID-19 vaccine. Study conclusions and caveats: CD4 TCRs covered the whole spike, strongest at regions 160-218 and 743-854.

Concerning this clone itself: The antigen remains unidentified.

Germline V gene data show CDR1 as SGHNT and CDR2 as YENEEA. This CDR3 spans 14 amino acids. V dropped 1 base and J dropped 7 bases, with 10 bases sitting between them. Sequenced by immunoSEQ multiplex PCR; TCRdb stores in-frame clones only, minus some. Counted here are approximately 190,000 clones, approximately 90% occurring once; the ten biggest clones make up about 3.5%. The J gene is TRBJ2-2, the V gene TRBV11-3; D gene ambiguous. The sequence derives from an adult who received the MenACWY meningococcal vaccine as a control. Sequenced material: peripheral blood, taken 28 days after the second dose of the MenACWY control vaccine. The CDR3 spells CASSLARGVGELFF. The CDR3 bases are TGTGCCAGCAGCTTAGCACGTGGGGTCGGGGAGCTGTTTTTT.